The 5 T cell receptor beta chains listed next were all sequenced from one sample in a study of CD8+ T cells in alopecia areata (dated by TCRdb to between 2018 and 2020). The time point tag for this specimen amounts to: four to five weeks on oral tofacitinib. This specimen's treatment or condition label, per the study, means: oral pan-JAK inhibitor, 5-10 mg twice daily. The library was generated by the immunoSEQ multiplex PCR assay. RNA was extracted from all samples and reverse transcribed into cDNA as template for TCR sequencing. This is the immuneACCESS table as TCRdb keeps it, with only in-frame sequences that have V and J called. A part of the clones is gone; compared with another copy, unresolved V genes explain less than half, and the rest is unexplained. In all, the sample holds roughly 190,000 clones, and 45% to 75% of those were seen once. Together, the top ten hold around 0.7% of the sample.

The sequences come from CD4+ T cells sorted from blood, collected at week 4, from a patient treated with tofacitinib. The origin of the receptors is a human donor with alopecia areata.

The J gene is TRBJ1-1, the V gene TRBV30; D is undetermined. The CDR3 covers 12 residues. V lost 3 bases to trimming and J lost 6 bases, with 11 bases between them. CDR1 is GTSNPN, CDR2 SVGIG, per germline (reference sequence). Here the CDR3 DNA reads TGTGCCTGGAGACCGGGCCGCGCTGAAGCTTTCTTT. Translation: CAWRPGRAEAFF.

The chain has TRBV5-1 and TRBJ2-7; TRBD2 aligns across 13 bases. Germline CDR1 is SGHRS and CDR2 is YFSETQ. J gave up 6 bases and V 0 bases, and 12 bases lay outside the gene matches. The CDR3 extends over 18 amino acids. Written as DNA, the CDR3 is TGCGCCAGCAGCTTGGCCGGGACAGCCGGGACTAGCGGGATCGAGCAGTACTTC. Residues: CASSLAGTAGTSGIEQYF.

The rearrangement joins TRBV6-5 to TRBJ2-7, with D tentatively TRBD2 (6 bases). The CDR3 is made up of 14 amino acids. The V end lost 6 bases, the J end lost 0 bases, and 12 bases lay between the germline ends. Germline assignment: CDR1 MNHEY and CDR2 SVGAGI. The CDR3 here is CASSRDGSSYEQYF. CDR3 DNA sequence: TGTGCCAGCAGCCGCGACGGGAGCTCCTACGAGCAGTACTTC.

This clone was detected a few times. The CDR3 nucleotides are TGTGCCAGCAAGCGGGAGGGTAGGACCGGGGAGCTGTTTTTT. Its translation: CASKREGRTGELFF. The rearrangement joins TRBV7-3 to TRBJ2-2; 10 positions match TRBD2. V shed 7 bases, J shed 5 bases, and the junction held 4 bases outside the gene matches. This CDR3 contains 14 residues. From germline, CDR1 is SGHTA and CDR2 FQGTGA.

This chain uses TRBV5-1 with TRBJ2-5; 7 bases map to TRBD2. The junction had 2 bases not matched to a gene; V was cut back by 1 base and J by 5 bases. This CDR3 region has 13 residues. Germline V CDR1 and CDR2: SGHRS, YFSETQ. In DNA form, the CDR3 reads TGCGCCAGCAGCTTGAGCGGGATGGAGACCCAGTACTTC. Protein sequence: CASSLSGMETQYF.